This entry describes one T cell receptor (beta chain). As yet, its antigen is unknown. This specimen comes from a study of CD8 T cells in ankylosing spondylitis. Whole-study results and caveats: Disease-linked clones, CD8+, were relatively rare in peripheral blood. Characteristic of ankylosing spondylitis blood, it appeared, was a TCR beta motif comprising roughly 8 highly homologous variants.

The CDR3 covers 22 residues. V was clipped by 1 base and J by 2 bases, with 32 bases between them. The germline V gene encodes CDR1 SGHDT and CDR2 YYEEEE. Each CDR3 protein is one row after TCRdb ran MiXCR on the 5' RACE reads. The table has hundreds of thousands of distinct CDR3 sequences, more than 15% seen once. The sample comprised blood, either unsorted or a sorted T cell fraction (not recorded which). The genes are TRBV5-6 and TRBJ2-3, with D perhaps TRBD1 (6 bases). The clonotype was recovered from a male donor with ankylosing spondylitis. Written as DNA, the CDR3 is TGTGCCAGCAGCTTGAAAAGGGGCTCCAGGGGAAGTGCCCTTAGACCCACAGATACGCAGTATTTT. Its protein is CASSLKRGSRGSALRPTDTQYF.